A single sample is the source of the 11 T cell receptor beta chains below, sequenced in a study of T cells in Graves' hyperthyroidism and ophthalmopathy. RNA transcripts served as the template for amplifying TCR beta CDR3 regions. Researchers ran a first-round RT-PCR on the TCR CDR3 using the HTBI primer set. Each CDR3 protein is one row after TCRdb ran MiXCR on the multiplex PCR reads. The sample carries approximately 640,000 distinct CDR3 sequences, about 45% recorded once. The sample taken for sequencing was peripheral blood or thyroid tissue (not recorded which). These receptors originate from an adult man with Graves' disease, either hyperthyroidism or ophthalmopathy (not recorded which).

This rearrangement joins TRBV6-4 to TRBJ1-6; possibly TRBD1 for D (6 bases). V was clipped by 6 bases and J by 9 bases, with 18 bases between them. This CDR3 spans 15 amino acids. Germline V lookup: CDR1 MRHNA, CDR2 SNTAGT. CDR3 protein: CASRAQGHVGSPLHF. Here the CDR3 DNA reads TGTGCCAGCAGAGCTCAGGGGCACGTGGGTTCACCCCTCCACTTT.

CDR3 residues: CASSPQVGRGNNQPQHF. CDR3 sequence (DNA): TGTGCCAGCAGCCCTCAGGTCGGCAGGGGGAACAATCAGCCCCAGCATTTT. The rearrangement links TRBV7-9 to TRBJ1-5; 7 nucleotides line up with TRBD1. CDR1 and CDR2 from the germline V gene are SEHNR and FQNEAQ (reference sequence). With V trimmed by 5 bases and J by 3 bases, 13 bases remained unmatched. CDR3 length: 17 residues.

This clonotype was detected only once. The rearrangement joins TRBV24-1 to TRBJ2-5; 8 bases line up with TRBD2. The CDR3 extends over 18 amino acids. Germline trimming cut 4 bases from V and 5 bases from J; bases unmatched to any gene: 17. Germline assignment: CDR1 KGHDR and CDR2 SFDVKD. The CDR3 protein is CATSDKTPGGVQKETQYF. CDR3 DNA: TGTGCCACCAGTGACAAGACTCCCGGGGGGGTACAGAAGGAGACCCAGTACTTC.

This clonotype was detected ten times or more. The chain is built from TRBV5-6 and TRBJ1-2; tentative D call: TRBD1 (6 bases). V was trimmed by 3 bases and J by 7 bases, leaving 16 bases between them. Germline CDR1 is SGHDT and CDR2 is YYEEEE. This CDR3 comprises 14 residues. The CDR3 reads CASSSPGGLGGYTF. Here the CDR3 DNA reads TGTGCCAGCAGCTCCCCTGGGGGGCTCGGTGGCTACACCTTC. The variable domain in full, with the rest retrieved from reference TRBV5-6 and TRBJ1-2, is DAGVTQSPTHLIKTRGQQVTLRCSPKSGHDTVSWYQQALGQGPQFIFQYYEEEERQRGNFPDRFSGHQFPNYSSELNVNALLLGDSALYLCASSSPGGLGGYTFGSGTRLTVV.

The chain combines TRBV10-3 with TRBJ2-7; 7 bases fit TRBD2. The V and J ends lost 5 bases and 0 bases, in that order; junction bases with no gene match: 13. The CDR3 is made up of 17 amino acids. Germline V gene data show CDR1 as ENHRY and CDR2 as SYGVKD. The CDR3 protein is CAISLGATSAHSYEQYF. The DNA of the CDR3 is TGTGCCATCAGTCTCGGTGCTACTAGCGCCCACTCCTACGAGCAGTACTTC.

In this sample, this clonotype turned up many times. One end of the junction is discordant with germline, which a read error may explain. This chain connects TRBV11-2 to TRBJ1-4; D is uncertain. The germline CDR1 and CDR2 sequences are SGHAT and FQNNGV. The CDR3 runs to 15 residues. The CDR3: CASSSSGATNEKLFF. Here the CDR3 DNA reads TGCGCCAGCAGCTCAAGCGGTGCAACTAATGAAAAACTGTTTTTT.

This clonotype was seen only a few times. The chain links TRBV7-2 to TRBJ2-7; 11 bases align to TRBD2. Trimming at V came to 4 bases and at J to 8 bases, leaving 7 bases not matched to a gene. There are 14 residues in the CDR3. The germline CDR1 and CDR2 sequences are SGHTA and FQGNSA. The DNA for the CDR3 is TGTGCCAGCAGCTCCACTAGCGGGAGTTTCAAGCAGTACTTC. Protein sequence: CASSSTSGSFKQYF.

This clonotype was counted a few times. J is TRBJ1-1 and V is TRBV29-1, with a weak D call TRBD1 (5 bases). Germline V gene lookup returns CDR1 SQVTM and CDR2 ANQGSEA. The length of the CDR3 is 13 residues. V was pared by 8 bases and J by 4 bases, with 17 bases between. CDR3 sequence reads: CSLESQGTTEAFF. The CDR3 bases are TGCAGCTTGGAATCGCAGGGCACCACTGAAGCTTTCTTT.

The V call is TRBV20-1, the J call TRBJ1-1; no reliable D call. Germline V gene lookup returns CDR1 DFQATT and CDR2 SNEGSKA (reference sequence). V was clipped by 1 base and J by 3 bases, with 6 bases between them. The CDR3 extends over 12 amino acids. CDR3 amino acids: CSARAADTEAFF. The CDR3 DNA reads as TGCAGTGCTAGAGCGGCGGACACTGAAGCTTTCTTT.

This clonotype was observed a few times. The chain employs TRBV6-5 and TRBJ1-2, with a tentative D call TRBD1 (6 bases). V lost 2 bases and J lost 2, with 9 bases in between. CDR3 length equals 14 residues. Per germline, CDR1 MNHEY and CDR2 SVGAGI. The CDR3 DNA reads TGTGCCAGCAGTTACCCGGACAGCAACTATGGCTACACCTTC. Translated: CASSYPDSNYGYTF.

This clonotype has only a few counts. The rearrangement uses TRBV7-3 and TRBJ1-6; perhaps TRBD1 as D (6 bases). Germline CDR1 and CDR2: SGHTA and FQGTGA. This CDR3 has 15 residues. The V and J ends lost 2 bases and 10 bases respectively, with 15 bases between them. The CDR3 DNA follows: TGTGCCAGCAGCTTACGAGATAGGGGGGGATCACCCCTCCACTTT. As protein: CASSLRDRGGSPLHF.